Below, one TCR beta chain is given with its context. Profiling relied on immunoSEQ multiplex PCR, and the TCRdb table lists in-frame clones only, not all of them. In the table there are over 150,000 clones, under 96% of which are singletons. The sample comes from a study of control samples from healthy donors and cancer patients. V gave up 6 bases and J gave up 9 bases; unmatched junction bases: 12. Germline V gene data show CDR1 as MNHEY and CDR2 as SMNVEV (reference sequence). This CDR3 contains 14 residues. This chain joins TRBV27 and TRBJ2-5; TRBD2 agrees at 8 bases. Sequenced sample: blood. This TCR was recovered from a woman younger than 45 in good health. CDR3 sequence: CASSPAGVYGPQYF. The DNA of the CDR3 is TGTGCCAGCAGCCCAGCGGGAGTGTATGGTCCCCAGTACTTC.